This T cell receptor (beta chain) was profiled in a study of CD4+ T cells in melanoma. Study-level findings and limits: CD8+ T cell, macrophage and B cell function reportedly correlated with neoantigen-specific CD4+ T cells.

Clones were sequenced by immunoSEQ multiplex PCR, and TCRdb holds only the in-frame ones, with some missing. The sample yields about 50,000 clones, about 88% seen once. CDR3 length equals 16 residues. Germline V gives CDR1 SGHTS, CDR2 YDEGEE. The V segment lost 5 bases and the J segment 6 bases; nucleotides outside the gene matches: 12. As for this clone: Its antigen is still unknown.

The TCR sequence derives from a human donor with melanoma. The source material was peripheral blood. The rearrangement joins TRBV5-8 to TRBJ1-2; 11 bases map to TRBD1. The CDR3 spells CASSFRVDRGRDGYTF. The CDR3 DNA sequence: TGTGCCAGCAGTTTCCGAGTGGACAGGGGGCGGGATGGCTACACCTTC.